This T cell receptor beta chain was retrieved from a study of blood T cell repertoires in COVID-19. Study context: The United States, Italy and Spain were the sources of the acute and convalescent COVID-19 samples. Sources were T cells, B-cell-depleted T cells, or PBMCs; the material itself was cDNA or gDNA.

In the original workflow: The assay estimated nucleated cells by amplifying reference gene primers. The repertoire was sequenced with immunoSEQ multiplex PCR; TCRdb's copy has only in-frame clones and lacks some. The V and J calls and the clone size are those of that table, but D and trimming were determined from the DNA. The top ten hold 20% to 25% of the sample, which has over 85,000 clones, about 85% seen once. The CDR3 loop spans 16 amino acids. The J segment lost 0 bases and the V segment lost 4 bases, leaving 6 bases of the junction unmatched. Germline V gene sequence: CDR1 ENHRY, CDR2 SYGVKD. This sequence joins TRBV10-3 and TRBJ2-3; 8 bases match TRBD1. The sequenced sample consisted of peripheral blood. This clonotype was obtained from a human donor in a cohort sampled during active COVID-19. CDR3 protein: CAISGGQDPSTDTQYF. The DNA for the CDR3 is TGTGCCATCAGTGGGGGACAGGACCCTAGCACAGATACGCAGTATTTT.